A single sample gave rise to the 18 T cell receptor beta chains below, sequenced in a study of T-cell reconstitution after alpha-beta-depleted transplantation in children. Unique molecular identifiers were incorporated during preparation of the TCRbeta library. TCRdb reprocessed the PCR reads via MiXCR and lists one record per CDR3 protein. Among hundreds of thousands of distinct CDR3 sequences, 11% were seen once, and the ten largest hold 20% to 30%. The sequenced sample was peripheral blood, obtained 180 days after TCRalphabeta/CD19-depleted stem cell transplant. Receptors were obtained from a male patient aged 2 to 10 who had a stem cell transplant for chronic granulomatous disease, so the T cells may come from the graft donor.

This clonotype was recorded a few times. This chain connects TRBV9 to TRBJ1-1; D not resolved. From germline, CDR1 is SGDLS and CDR2 YYNGEE. This CDR3 contains 13 residues. V lost 1 base and J 7 bases, leaving 11 bases between the germline ends. CDR3 loop: CASSVTPAGEAFF. For the CDR3, the DNA is TGTGCCAGCAGCGTAACCCCTGCTGGTGAAGCTTTCTTT.

Points on this clonotype: A clone one base away is much larger, so this may be a read error. The chain joins TRBV7-9 to TRBJ2-1, with D uncertain. Germline lookup yields CDR1 SEHNR and CDR2 FQNEAQ (reference sequence). The CDR3 has 12 residues. Here the CDR3 DNA reads TGTGCCATCAGCCCCCGGCTGAATGAGCAGTTCTTC. Its translation is CAISPRLNEQFF.

Many counts were recorded for this clonotype. The J gene is TRBJ2-2, the V gene TRBV7-6, with D tentatively TRBD1 or TRBD2 (7 bases each). The CDR3 is made up of 14 amino acids. CDR1 and CDR2 from the germline V gene are SGHVS and FNYEAQ. Between the trimmed V and J ends, which lost 4 bases and 5 bases, there was a span of 11 bases. The CDR3: CASSSQGGTGELFF. The CDR3 bases are TGTGCCAGCAGCTCCCAGGGGGGGACCGGGGAGCTGTTTTTT.

This clonotype was observed a handful of times. The rearrangement uses TRBV30 and TRBJ2-3; D ambiguous. The ends were cut back, 3 bases at V and 6 bases at J, with 22 bases in the middle. There are 16 residues in the CDR3. CDR1 and CDR2 from the germline V gene are GTSNPN and SVGIG (reference sequence). The CDR3 sequence: CAWSPGWRSWADTQYF. In DNA, the CDR3 is TGTGCCTGGAGCCCCGGGTGGCGATCATGGGCGGATACGCAGTATTTT.

The V call is TRBV3-1, the J call TRBJ1-3; D uncertain. The ends were cut back, 0 bases at V and 0 bases at J, with 6 bases in the middle. The CDR3 extends over 15 amino acids. CDR1 and CDR2 (germline): LGHDT, YNNKEL (reference sequence). The CDR3 nucleotides read TGTGCCAGCAGCCAAGATCTTAGCTCTGGAAACACCATATATTTT. Translation gives CASSQDLSSGNTIYF.

This clonotype appeared many times. The CDR3 bases are TGCAGCGCTCCAACCGGGACTCACAATGAGCAGTTCTTC. Translated: CSAPTGTHNEQFF. The J gene is TRBJ2-1, the V gene TRBV29-1; D is possibly TRBD2 (6 bases). Per the germline V gene, CDR1 is SQVTM and CDR2 is ANQGSEA. This CDR3 comprises 13 residues. Trimming removed 7 bases at V and 5 bases at J, with 15 bases between.

This clonotype was seen repeatedly, ten times or more. The J gene is TRBJ1-3, the V gene TRBV5-5; TRBD1 agrees at 7 bases. Germline CDR1 reads SGHKS; CDR2 reads YYEKEE (reference sequence). V shed 0 bases, J shed 0 bases, and the junction held 3 bases outside the gene matches. The CDR3 length is 16 residues. CDR3 coding DNA: TGTGCCAGCAGCTTGGGCCCAGGGGGCTCTGGAAACACCATATATTTT. Translating it yields CASSLGPGGSGNTIYF.

In its sample, this clonotype was seen many times. The chain links TRBV4-3 to TRBJ1-2; 7 nucleotides line up with TRBD1. The V segment lost 5 bases and the J segment 4 bases; nucleotides outside the gene matches: 4. The CDR3 is 13 amino acids. Germline V gene lookup returns CDR1 LGHNA and CDR2 YSLEER. The CDR3 reads CASSLTGSYGYTF. CDR3 in DNA: TGCGCCAGCAGCTTGACAGGGAGCTATGGCTACACCTTC.

Concerning this clonotype itself: This could be a read error, since a much larger clone is one nucleotide away. The final CDR3 position lacks the conserved phenylalanine or tryptophan, pointing to a likely read error. The chain joins TRBV6-1 to TRBJ2-1; TRBD1 agrees at 9 bases. The germline CDR1 and CDR2 sequences are MNHNS and SASEGT. The CDR3 is 15 residues long. With 8 bases clipped from V and 5 bases from J, the junction kept 10 bases outside the gene matches. The CDR3 bases are TGTGCCAGCCGAGTAGACAGGGGGTCAAACAATGAGCAGTTCTTG. Protein sequence: CASRVDRGSNNEQFL.

In the case of this clonotype: A clone one base away is much larger, so this may be a read error. J is TRBJ2-5 and V is TRBV11-2; the D gene is possibly TRBD1 (6 bases). CDR3 length equals 15 residues. The V gene lost 5 bases and the J gene lost 7 bases, with 20 bases spanning the gap. Germline CDR1 SGHAT, CDR2 FQNNGV. This chain's CDR3 is CASSETQGIHGTQYF. The CDR3 DNA reads TGTGCCAGCAGCGAAACCCAGGGGATACACGGGACCCAGTACTTC.

This chain links TRBV4-3 with TRBJ2-3; TRBD2 matches at 10 bases. Unmatched junction bases numbered 6, after V lost 0 bases and J lost 0 bases. This CDR3 has 18 residues. CDR1 and CDR2 (germline): LGHNA, YSLEER. This CDR3 reads CASSQDPLAGSSTDTQYF. The CDR3 DNA reads TGCGCCAGCAGCCAAGATCCACTAGCGGGGAGTAGCACAGATACGCAGTATTTT.

In its sample, this clonotype was seen many times. The rearrangement links TRBV7-2 to TRBJ2-7; 11 positions agree with TRBD2. Germline-derived CDR1 and CDR2 are SGHTA and FQGNSA. V lost 5 bases and J lost 5; bases outside the gene matches: 8. The CDR3 contains 15 residues. The CDR3 spells CASSRTSGSSHEQYF. The CDR3 region has the DNA TGTGCCAGCAGCCGCACTAGCGGGAGTTCCCACGAGCAGTACTTC.

This clonotype was recorded many times. CDR3 residues: CAIGTRIRNIQYF. CDR3 sequence (DNA): TGTGCCATCGGAACCCGTATTAGAAACATTCAGTACTTC. This sequence joins TRBV10-3 and TRBJ2-4, with no clear D. Between the trimmed V and J ends, which lost 8 bases and 6 bases, there was a span of 14 bases. This CDR3 has 13 amino acids. Germline V lookup: CDR1 ENHRY, CDR2 SYGVKD.

In this sample, this clonotype turned up a few times. The rearrangement links TRBV7-9 to TRBJ2-1; 10 bases are a match to TRBD2. Unmatched junction bases numbered 9, after V lost 0 bases and J lost 7 bases. The CDR3 is 17 residues long. Germline V gene sequence: CDR1 SEHNR, CDR2 FQNEAQ (reference sequence). CDR3 DNA: TGTGCCAGCAGCTTAGCGCGGGGACTAGCGAGGGATAATGAGCAGTTCTTC. This codes for CASSLARGLARDNEQFF. The whole variable domain, remainder taken from reference TRBV7-9 and TRBJ2-1, is DTGVSQNPRHKITKRGQNVTFRCDPISEHNRLYWYRQTLGQGPEFLTYFQNEAQLEKSRLLSDRFSAERPKGSFSTLEIQRTEQGDSAMYLCASSLARGLARDNEQFFGPGTRLTVL.

This clonotype was found a few times. V usage is TRBV27 and J usage is TRBJ2-5, with 8 bases aligning to TRBD1. J gave up 5 bases and V 5 bases, and 10 bases lay outside the gene matches. The length of the CDR3 is 15 residues. Germline loops: CDR1 MNHEY, CDR2 SMNVEV (reference sequence). This CDR3 reads CASSLGQGRGETQYF. CDR3 coding DNA: TGTGCCAGCAGTCTCGGACAGGGTCGAGGCGAGACCCAGTACTTC.

This clonotype occurred many times. This chain uses TRBV12-3 or TRBV12-4 with TRBJ2-5, with 11 positions matching TRBD1. This CDR3 has 16 residues. After removal of 4 bases from V and 5 bases from J, the junction contained 9 bases not matched to a gene. The CDR3 nucleotides read TGTGCCAGCAGTTCCCGGGGGGGGACAGGGGGGGAGACCCAGTACTTC. Translated: CASSSRGGTGGETQYF.

This clonotype was seen repeatedly, ten times or more. J is TRBJ2-7 and V is TRBV27; D is unclear. Germline values: CDR1 MNHEY, CDR2 SMNVEV (reference sequence). V lost 11 bases, J lost 2 bases, and 16 bases lay in between. CDR3 length: 13 amino acids. The CDR3 sequence is CAVSSGRPYEQYF. The DNA for the CDR3 is TGTGCCGTTTCCTCGGGTCGACCCTACGAGCAGTACTTC.

The table lists this clonotype with many counts. This chain uses TRBV18 with TRBJ1-1; D is ambiguous. The germline CDR1 and CDR2 sequences are KGHSH and LQKENI. Between the trimmed V and J ends, which lost 2 bases and 0 bases, there was a span of 13 bases. CDR3 size: 16 residues. This CDR3 is CASSPGPASLNTEAFF. CDR3 in DNA: TGTGCCAGCTCACCAGGGCCAGCATCATTGAACACTGAAGCTTTCTTT.